These T cell receptor beta chains were read from a single sample in a study of T cells in Graves' hyperthyroidism and ophthalmopathy. MiXCR was run by TCRdb on the multiplex PCR reads, yielding one entry per CDR3 protein. Among hundreds of thousands of distinct CDR3 sequences, more than 14% were seen once, and the ten largest hold around an eighth. The sample was blood. The receptors stem from a woman in her 50s with Graves' ophthalmopathy. The CDR3 runs from the conserved cysteine through the conserved F or W. Fields, in order: CDR3 length, clone size, D gene, J gene, V gene, CDR3 DNA, CDR3 protein. The D gene is left open where the match is weak. Clone sizes are given selectively: once, few, many, or a class where the clone is expanded.

length: 15; size: many; D: -; J: TRBJ2-3; V: TRBV6-6; DNA: TGTGCCAGCAGTTACTCGGGCAGGGAGACAGATACGCAGTATTTT; CDR3: CASSYSGRETDTQYF
length: 11; size: many; D: -; J: TRBJ2-1; V: TRBV24-1; DNA: TGTGCCACCAGTGATCTTAATGAGCAGTTCTTC; CDR3: CATSDLNEQFF
length: 15; size: -; D: -; J: TRBJ1-3; V: TRBV9; DNA: TGTGCCAGCAGCGCGGGACTGATCTCTGGAAACACCATATATTTT; CDR3: CASSAGLISGNTIYF
length: 13; size: few; D: -; J: TRBJ2-2; V: TRBV6-1; DNA: TGTGCCAGCAGTGTTGCTTTCGACCGGGAGCTGTTTTTT; CDR3: CASSVAFDRELFF
length: 13; size: many; D: -; J: TRBJ2-3; V: TRBV11-1; DNA: TGTGCCAGCAGCTTAGTTGGGGCAGGTGCGCAGTATTTT; CDR3: CASSLVGAGAQYF
length: 16; size: -; D: TRBD1; J: TRBJ2-3; V: TRBV15; DNA: TGTGCCACCAGCAGTAGGACAGGGGCTAGCACAGATACGCAGTATTTT; CDR3: CATSSRTGASTDTQYF
length: 16; size: many; D: TRBD2; J: TRBJ2-1; V: TRBV28; DNA: TGTGCCAGCAGCGTCTCTAGCGGGAGTAGGCGCAATGAGCAGTTCTTC; CDR3: CASSVSSGSRRNEQFF
length: 16; size: many; D: TRBD2; J: TRBJ2-5; V: TRBV7-3; DNA: TGTGCCAGCAGCTTAGGGACTAGCGGCTCCCAAGAGACCCAGTACTTC; CDR3: CASSLGTSGSQETQYF
length: 13; size: few; D: -; J: TRBJ2-3; V: TRBV15; DNA: TGTGCCACCAGCAAGGCTGGGAGGAATACGCAGTATTTT; CDR3: CATSKAGRNTQYF
length: 15; size: -; D: TRBD2; J: TRBJ2-7; V: TRBV24-1; DNA: TGTGCCACCAGTGATGGACTAGCGACGACTTACGAGCAGTACTTC; CDR3: CATSDGLATTYEQYF
length: 18; size: -; D: -; J: TRBJ2-5; V: TRBV11-2; DNA: TGTGCCAGCAGCTTTACGAATCCCCCAGCGAGAGAAAAGGAGACCCAGTACTTC; CDR3: CASSFTNPPAREKETQYF
length: 17; size: few; D: TRBD2; J: TRBJ2-2; V: TRBV20-1; DNA: TGCAGTGCTAGACCGGTAGGGGAGGGCCGGGGCACCGGGGAGCTGTTTTTT; CDR3: CSARPVGEGRGTGELFF
length: 15; size: many; D: -; J: TRBJ2-1; V: TRBV20-1; DNA: TGCAGTGCTAGAGATGCCCGGGCGGGATACAATGAGCAGTTCTTC; CDR3: CSARDARAGYNEQFF
length: 13; size: many; D: -; J: TRBJ1-1; V: TRBV5-1; DNA: TGCGCCAGCAGCTTGGCTGGCAGATCTCAAGCTTTCTTT; CDR3: CASSLAGRSQAFF
length: 14; size: many; D: -; J: TRBJ1-2; V: TRBV28; DNA: TGTGCCAGCAGTTTCGGGACACGATACTATGGCTACACCTTC; CDR3: CASSFGTRYYGYTF
length: 12; size: -; D: TRBD2; J: TRBJ2-5; V: TRBV11-2; DNA: TGTGCCAGCAGCGAAGCGGCGGGAGGGGGGTACTTC; CDR3: CASSEAAGGGYF
length: 14; size: -; D: TRBD1; J: TRBJ2-7; V: TRBV7-2; DNA: TGTGCCAGCACGACAGGGGATACCAGTCGCGAGCAGTACTTC; CDR3: CASTTGDTSREQYF
length: 15; size: few; D: -; J: TRBJ2-7; V: TRBV28; DNA: TGTGCCAGCAGCCACGGGTGGTCGGGGGTCTACGAGCAGTACTTC; CDR3: CASSHGWSGVYEQYF
length: 11; size: few; D: -; J: TRBJ1-5; V: TRBV28; DNA: TGTGCCAGCAGTCGGTTAGGGCCCCAGCATTTT; CDR3: CASSRLGPQHF
length: 14; size: many; D: -; J: TRBJ2-1; V: TRBV7-9; DNA: TGTGCCAGCAGCTTAACTAGTTCTAAAAATGAGCAGTTCTTC; CDR3: CASSLTSSKNEQFF
length: 18; size: many; D: TRBD2; J: TRBJ2-2; V: TRBV11-2; DNA: TGTGCCAGCAGCCGAGAGACAGGGACTAGCGGGAGTGGTCAGGAGCTGTTTTTT; CDR3: CASSRETGTSGSGQELFF
length: 16; size: few; D: -; J: TRBJ2-3; V: TRBV7-8; DNA: TGTGCCAGCAGCTTAGCGGGTCTAGTGGGCACAGATACGCAGTATTTT; CDR3: CASSLAGLVGTDTQYF
length: 13; size: few; D: -; J: TRBJ2-3; V: TRBV19; DNA: TGTGCCAGTAGTAGCGGGACCCCGGATACGCAGTATTTT; CDR3: CASSSGTPDTQYF